This T cell receptor beta chain was captured in a study of Ad26.COV2.S vaccination and SARS-CoV-2 variants. Findings and caveats of the study: After vaccination, substantial breadth of spike-specific CD8+ and CD4+ responses was reported. In TCR breadth and depth analyses, total T cell responses may have been underestimated.

The repertoire was sequenced with immunoSEQ multiplex PCR; TCRdb's copy has only in-frame clones and lacks some. The table shows about 350,000 clones, with approximately 90% occurring only once. In regard to this clone: Its antigen is still unknown.

V was shortened by 4 bases and J by 0 bases, with 12 bases between the two germline ends. The CDR3 contains 15 residues. Looked up from germline, CDR1 is LGHDT and CDR2 is YNNKEL (reference sequence). This TCR derives from a human donor who had recovered from COVID-19. The sequencing here drew on peripheral blood, taken after recovery from COVID-19. This chain joins TRBV3-1 (or the pseudogene TRBV3-2) and TRBJ1-1; no reliable D call. The CDR3 sequence is CASSLDSPLNTEAFF. The CDR3 nucleotides are TGTGCCAGCAGCCTCGATTCTCCCTTGAACACTGAAGCTTTCTTT.